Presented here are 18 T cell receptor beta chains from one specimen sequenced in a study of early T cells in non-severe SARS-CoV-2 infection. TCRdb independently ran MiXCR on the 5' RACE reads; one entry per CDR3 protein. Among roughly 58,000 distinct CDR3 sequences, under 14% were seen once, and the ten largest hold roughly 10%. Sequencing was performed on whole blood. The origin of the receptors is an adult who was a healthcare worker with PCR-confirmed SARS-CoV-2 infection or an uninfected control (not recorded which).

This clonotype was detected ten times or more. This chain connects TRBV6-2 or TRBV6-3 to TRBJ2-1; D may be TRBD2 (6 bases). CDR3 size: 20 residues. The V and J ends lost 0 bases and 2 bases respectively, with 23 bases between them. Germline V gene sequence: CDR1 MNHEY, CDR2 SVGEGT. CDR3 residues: CASSYSTGLYGKRTYNEQFF. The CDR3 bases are TGTGCCAGCAGTTACTCGACGGGACTCTACGGGAAGAGGACCTACAATGAGCAGTTCTTC.

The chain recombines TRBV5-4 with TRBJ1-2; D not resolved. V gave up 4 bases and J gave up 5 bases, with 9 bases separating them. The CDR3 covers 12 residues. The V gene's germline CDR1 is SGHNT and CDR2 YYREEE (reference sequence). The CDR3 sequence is CASSTDGYGYTF. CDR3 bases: TGTGCCAGCAGCACGGACGGATATGGCTACACCTTC.

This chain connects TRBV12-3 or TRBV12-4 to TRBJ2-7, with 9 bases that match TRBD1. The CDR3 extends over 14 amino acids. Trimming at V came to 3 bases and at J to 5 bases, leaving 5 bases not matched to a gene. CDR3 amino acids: CASSFGTGPNEQYF. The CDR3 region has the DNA TGTGCCAGCAGTTTTGGGACAGGGCCTAACGAGCAGTACTTC.

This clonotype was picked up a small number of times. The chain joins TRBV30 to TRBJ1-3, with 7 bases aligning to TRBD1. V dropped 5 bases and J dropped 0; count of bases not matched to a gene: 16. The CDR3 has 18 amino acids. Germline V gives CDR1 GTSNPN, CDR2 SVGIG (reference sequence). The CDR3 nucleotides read TGTGCCTGGGGGCAAACCTCGGGACAGTTCTACTCTGGAAACACCATATATTTT. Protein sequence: CAWGQTSGQFYSGNTIYF. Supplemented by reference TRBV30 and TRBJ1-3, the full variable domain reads SQTIHQWPATLVQPVGSPLSLECTVEGTSNPNLYWYRQAAGRGLQLLFYSVGIGQISSEVPQNLSASRPQDRQFILSSKKLLLSDSGFYLCAWGQTSGQFYSGNTIYFGEGSWLTVV.

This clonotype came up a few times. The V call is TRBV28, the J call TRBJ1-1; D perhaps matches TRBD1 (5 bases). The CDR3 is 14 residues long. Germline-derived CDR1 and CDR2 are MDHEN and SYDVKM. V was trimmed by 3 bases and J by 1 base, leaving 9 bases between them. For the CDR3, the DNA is TGTGCCAGCAGTTTGCCAGGGACGAACACTGAAGCTTTCTTT. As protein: CASSLPGTNTEAFF.

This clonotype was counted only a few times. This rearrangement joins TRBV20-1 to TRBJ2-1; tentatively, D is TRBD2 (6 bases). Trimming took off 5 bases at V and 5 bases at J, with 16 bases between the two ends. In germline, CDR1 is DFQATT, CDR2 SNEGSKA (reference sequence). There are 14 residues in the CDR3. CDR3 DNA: TGCAGTGCTCGGGACTCCCCGAGCCACAATGAGCAGTTCTTC. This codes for CSARDSPSHNEQFF.

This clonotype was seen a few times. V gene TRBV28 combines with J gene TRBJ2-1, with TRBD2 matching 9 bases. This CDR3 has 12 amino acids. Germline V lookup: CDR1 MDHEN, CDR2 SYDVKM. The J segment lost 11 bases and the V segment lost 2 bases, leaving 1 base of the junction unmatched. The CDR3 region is CASSLAGGKQFF. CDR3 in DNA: TGTGCCAGCAGTTTAGCGGGAGGGAAGCAGTTCTTC.

This CDR3 is CASRRWGVVDNEQYF. The CDR3 nucleotides read TGTGCCAGCCGCCGGTGGGGCGTCGTCGACAACGAGCAGTACTTC. The chain uses TRBV11-2 and TRBJ2-7, with a weak D call TRBD1 (5 bases). Germline CDR1 is SGHAT and CDR2 is FQNNGV. The CDR3 contains 15 residues. The V and J ends lost 8 bases and 5 bases respectively, with 22 bases between them.

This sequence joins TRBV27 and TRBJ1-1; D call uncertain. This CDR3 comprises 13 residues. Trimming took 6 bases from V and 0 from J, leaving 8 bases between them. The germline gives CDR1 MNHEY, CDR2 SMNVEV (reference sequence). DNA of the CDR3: TGTGCCAGCAGATACAGCCTGAACACTGAAGCTTTCTTT. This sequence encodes CASRYSLNTEAFF.

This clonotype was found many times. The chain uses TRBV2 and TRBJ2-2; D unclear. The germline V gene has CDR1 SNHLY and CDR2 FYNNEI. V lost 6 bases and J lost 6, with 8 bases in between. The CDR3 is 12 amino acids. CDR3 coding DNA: TGTGCCAGCAGCTTCACCCCCGGGGAGCTGTTTTTT. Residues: CASSFTPGELFF.

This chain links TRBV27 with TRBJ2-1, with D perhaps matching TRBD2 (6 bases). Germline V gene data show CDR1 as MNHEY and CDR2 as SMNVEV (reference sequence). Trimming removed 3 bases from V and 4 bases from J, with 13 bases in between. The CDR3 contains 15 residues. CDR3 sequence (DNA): TGTGCCAGCAGTTTCTCGGTAGCGGTTTACAATGAGCAGTTCTTC. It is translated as CASSFSVAVYNEQFF.

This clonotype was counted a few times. DNA for the CDR3: TGTGCCAGCAGTTACTCGCGTCAGACTAGCGGGAGGGGGGAGCTGTTTTTT. Translation gives CASSYSRQTSGRGELFF. This chain links TRBV6-5 with TRBJ2-2; the match to TRBD2 covers 13 bases. Germline CDR1 reads MNHEY; CDR2 reads SVGAGI. V trimming: 0 bases; J trimming: 8 bases; junction bases outside the gene matches: 6. The CDR3 has 17 amino acids.

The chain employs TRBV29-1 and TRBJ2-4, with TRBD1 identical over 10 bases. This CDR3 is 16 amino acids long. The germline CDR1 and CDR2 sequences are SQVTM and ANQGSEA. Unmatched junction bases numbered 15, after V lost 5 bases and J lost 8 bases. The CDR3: CSVSPGQGWPGDIQYF. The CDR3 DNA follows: TGCAGCGTTTCTCCGGGACAGGGGTGGCCCGGGGACATTCAGTACTTC.

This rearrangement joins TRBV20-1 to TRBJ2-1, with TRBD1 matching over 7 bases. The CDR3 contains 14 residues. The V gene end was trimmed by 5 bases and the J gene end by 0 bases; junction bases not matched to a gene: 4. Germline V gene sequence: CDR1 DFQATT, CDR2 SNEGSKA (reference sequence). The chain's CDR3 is CSASTGSSYNEQFF. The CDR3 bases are TGCAGTGCTTCGACAGGGAGCTCCTACAATGAGCAGTTCTTC.

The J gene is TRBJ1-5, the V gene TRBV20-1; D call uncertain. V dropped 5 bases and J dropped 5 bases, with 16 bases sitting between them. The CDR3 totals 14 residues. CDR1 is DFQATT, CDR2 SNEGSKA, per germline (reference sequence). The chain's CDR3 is CSAWTPGTHQPQHF. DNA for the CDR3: TGCAGTGCTTGGACGCCGGGCACGCATCAGCCCCAGCATTTT.

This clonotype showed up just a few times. In nucleotides, the CDR3 is TGTGCCAGCAGCTACCCGGAAGAGACCCAGTACTTC. Encoded protein: CASSYPEETQYF. This chain connects TRBV7-2 to TRBJ2-5; D not resolved. The CDR3 is 12 residues long. The germline V gene encodes CDR1 SGHTA and CDR2 FQGNSA. V was shortened by 4 bases and J by 3 bases, with 6 bases between the two germline ends.

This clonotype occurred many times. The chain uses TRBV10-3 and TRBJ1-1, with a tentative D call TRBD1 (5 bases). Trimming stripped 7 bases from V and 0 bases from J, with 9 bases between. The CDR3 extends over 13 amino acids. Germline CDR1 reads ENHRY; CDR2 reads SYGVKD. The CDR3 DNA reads TGTGCCATCATGGGGGAGGTGAACACTGAAGCTTTCTTT. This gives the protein CAIMGEVNTEAFF.

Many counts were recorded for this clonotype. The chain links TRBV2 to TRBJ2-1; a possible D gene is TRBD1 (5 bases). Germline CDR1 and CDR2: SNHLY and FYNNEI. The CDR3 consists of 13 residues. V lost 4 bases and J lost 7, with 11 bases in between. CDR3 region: CASSVRQSNEQFF. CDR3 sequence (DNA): TGTGCCAGCAGTGTACGACAGTCTAATGAGCAGTTCTTC. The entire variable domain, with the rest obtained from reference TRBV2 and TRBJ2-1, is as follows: EPEVTQTPSHQVTQMGQEVILRCVPISNHLYFYWYRQILGQKVEFLVSFYNNEISEKSEIFDDQFSVERPDGSNFTLKIRSTKLEDSAMYFCASSVRQSNEQFFGPGTRLTVL.